This T cell receptor (beta chain) was documented in a study of T-cell memory formation after mild COVID-19. CDR1 SGHRS and CDR2 YFSETQ come from the germline V gene. The V end was cut by 1 base, the J end by 0 bases, with 11 bases between. CDR3 length: 15 residues. TCRdb re-called the 5' RACE reads through MiXCR, storing one row per CDR3 protein. The sample holds approximately 290,000 distinct CDR3 sequences, approximately 20% seen once. The sequenced sample was PBMCs or a T cell subset sorted from them (not recorded which). This receptor was obtained from a man younger than 35 who had mild COVID-19 (a few samples of this study predate the infection). Cell type and time point are not known. The gene calls are TRBV5-1 and TRBJ2-7, with unresolved D. CDR3: CASSLNSHSSYEQYF. The CDR3, as DNA: TGCGCCAGCAGCTTGAACTCCCACAGCTCCTACGAGCAGTACTTC.